This TCR beta chain was obtained from a study of T-cell memory formation after mild COVID-19. From the 5' RACE reads, TCRdb called clonotypes with MiXCR, one entry per CDR3 protein. The sample includes approximately 180,000 distinct CDR3 sequences, more than 15% of them seen just once. The CDR3 loop spans 15 amino acids. Trimming removed 5 bases from V and 8 bases from J; junction bases left unmatched: 8. Germline lookup yields CDR1 SEHNR and CDR2 FQNEAQ (reference sequence). This chain joins TRBV7-9 and TRBJ2-1, with 11 bases aligning to TRBD2. The specimen was PBMCs or a T cell subset sorted from them (not recorded which). The receptor was isolated from an adult woman who had mild COVID-19 (a few samples of this study predate the infection). Cell type and time point are not known. This chain's CDR3 is CASSTPSGRRDEQFF. CDR3 DNA: TGTGCCAGCAGCACTCCTAGCGGGAGGAGGGATGAGCAGTTCTTC.